The 9 T cell receptor beta chains below all came from one sample that was sequenced in a study of shared clonotypes between healthy human individuals. Data came from immunoSEQ multiplex PCR; TCRdb stores just in-frame clones and leaves some out. Of about 980,000 clones in the sample, approximately 80% are singletons; the top ten hold approximately 1.5%. What was sequenced was memory CD4+ T cells sorted from blood. Subset in this sample: CD45RA-negative fraction. These receptors originate from a man younger than 30 in good health.

Regarding this clone: The same CDR3 arises from other DNA sequences in this sample as well. V and J are TRBV5-1 and TRBJ2-7, with 14 bases matching TRBD2. The CDR3 runs to 15 residues. V trimming: 4 bases; J trimming: 2 bases; junction bases outside the gene matches: 2. Per the germline V gene, CDR1 is SGHRS and CDR2 is YFSETQ. In DNA, the CDR3 is TGCGCCAGCAGCCTGGGACTAGCGGGAGCCTACGAGCAGTACTTC. It specifies CASSLGLAGAYEQYF. Based on the CDR3 plus reference TRBV5-1 and TRBJ2-7, the full variable domain is KAGVTQTPRYLIKTRGQQVTLSCSPISGHRSVSWYQQTPGQGLQFLFEYFSETQRNKGNFPGRFSGRQFSNSRSEMNVSTLELGDSALYLCASSLGLAGAYEQYFGPGTRLTVT.

This clone has more than one count but fewer than ten. The V call is TRBV30, the J call TRBJ1-5; D may be TRBD1 (5 bases). The CDR3 length is 15 residues. The V gene lost 0 bases and the J gene lost 6 bases, with 15 bases spanning the gap. Germline CDR1 and CDR2: GTSNPN and SVGIG (reference sequence). The CDR3 protein is CAWSVGAQGVQPQHF. In DNA form, the CDR3 reads TGTGCCTGGAGTGTTGGGGCGCAGGGAGTTCAGCCCCAGCATTTT.

In this sample, this clone turned up many times. The CDR3 here is CASSQDRNYGYTF. The CDR3 coding sequence is TGCGCCAGCAGCCAAGACAGGAACTATGGCTACACCTTC. The chain has TRBV4-1 and TRBJ1-2; no reliable D call. The CDR3 totals 13 residues. V lost 0 bases, J lost 2 bases, and 4 bases lay in between. Germline CDR1 reads MGHRA; CDR2 reads YSYEKL.

The V gene is TRBV10-3, the J gene TRBJ2-5, with D uncertain. The end of the DNA fits TRBJ2-7 better, so the J call may be wrong. Germline CDR1 and CDR2: ENHRY and SYGVKD. The CDR3 is made up of 10 amino acids. The CDR3 reads CAIGEYEQYF. CDR3 in DNA: TGTGCCATCGGGGAATACGAGCAGTACTTC.

V gene TRBV2 combines with J gene TRBJ2-1, with a weak D call TRBD1 (6 bases). The V gene's germline CDR1 is SNHLY and CDR2 FYNNEI. Trimming removed 6 bases at V and 12 bases at J, with 15 bases between. The CDR3 sequence is 12 residues long. The CDR3 DNA reads as TGTGCCAGCAGAATAACAGGGTTCCGGCAGTTCTTC. Translation gives CASRITGFRQFF.

This clone has a handful of counts. The gene calls are TRBV28 and TRBJ2-7; TRBD1 might be the D (7 bases). The V gene's germline CDR1 is MDHEN and CDR2 SYDVKM. Trimming cost V 4 bases and J 12 bases, with 16 bases left between them. This CDR3 comprises 12 residues. The CDR3 sequence is CASSSRRGPPYF. CDR3 nucleotide sequence: TGTGCCAGCAGTTCCCGGAGGGGGCCCCCGTACTTC.

The rearrangement joins TRBV30 to TRBJ2-1; D unresolved. The V end was cut by 3 bases, the J end by 7 bases, with 19 bases between. CDR1 is GTSNPN, CDR2 SVGIG, per germline (reference sequence). This CDR3 has 15 residues. The CDR3 here is CAWRTIQTLGNEQFF. For the CDR3, the DNA is TGTGCCTGGAGGACGATCCAGACCCTGGGAAATGAGCAGTTCTTC.

Regarding this clone: Different DNA sequences within this sample yield the same CDR3. This chain joins TRBV5-1 and TRBJ2-5; the D gene is possibly TRBD1 (6 bases). Germline V CDR1 and CDR2: SGHRS, YFSETQ. V was pared by 0 bases and J by 5 bases, with 11 bases between. The CDR3 is made up of 14 amino acids. The CDR3 is CASSLDSRGETQYF. The DNA of the CDR3 is TGCGCCAGCAGCTTGGACAGTAGGGGGGAGACCCAGTACTTC. Full variable domain (outside the CDR3, taken from reference TRBV5-1 and TRBJ2-5): KAGVTQTPRYLIKTRGQQVTLSCSPISGHRSVSWYQQTPGQGLQFLFEYFSETQRNKGNFPGRFSGRQFSNSRSEMNVSTLELGDSALYLCASSLDSRGETQYFGPGTRLLVL.

Turning to this clone: The sample carries other DNA sequences with the same CDR3. The chain links TRBV7-2 to TRBJ2-2; 9 bases are a match to TRBD2. Trimming cost V 3 bases and J 1 base; bases outside gene matches: 3. Per the germline V gene, CDR1 is SGHTA and CDR2 is FQGNSA. The CDR3 contains 16 residues. The CDR3 coding sequence is TGTGCCAGCAGCTTGGGCGGGAGGGTGAACACCGGGGAGCTGTTTTTT. This codes for CASSLGGRVNTGELFF. The full variable domain, its missing parts supplied by reference TRBV7-2 and TRBJ2-2, is GAGVSQSPSNKVTEKGKDVELRCDPISGHTALYWYRQSLGQGLEFLIYFQGNSAPDKSGLPSDRFSAERTGGSVSTLTIQRTQQEDSAVYLCASSLGGRVNTGELFFGEGSRLTVL.